This T cell receptor (beta chain) was retrieved from a study of blood T cell repertoires in COVID-19. Donors in Cohort 3 who had recovered were those with two negative PCRs, healthcare professional clearance, or resolution of their symptoms. Clones were sequenced by immunoSEQ multiplex PCR, and TCRdb holds only the in-frame ones, with some missing. The table records some 110,000 clones, roughly 84% of them present only once. Germline CDR1 LGHDT, CDR2 YNNKEL (reference sequence). The CDR3 runs to 16 residues. Trimming removed 2 bases from V and 1 base from J; junction bases left unmatched: 6. The receptor comes from a woman in her 30s who had recovered from COVID-19. The specimen was PBMCs or T cells enriched from blood (not recorded which). The V and J genes are TRBV3-1 (or the pseudogene TRBV3-2) and TRBJ2-7; 9 bases fit TRBD2. Written as DNA, the CDR3 is TGTGCCAGCAGCCAAATCCCGGCGGGAGGGTCCTACGAGCAGTACTTC. It specifies CASSQIPAGGSYEQYF.